This T cell receptor (beta chain) was sequenced during a study of T cells in localized non-small cell lung cancer (TCRdb year 2020). Study-level background: The study analyzed T cell repertoires of hundreds of early-stage NSCLC patients, comparing tumors and uninvolved tumor-adjacent lungs. The cohort consisted of approximately 240 treatment-naive NSCLC patients whose localized lung tumors had been resected. Of the NSCLC patients, 129 were male and about 97 were female, and the mean age was approximately 69 years.

On this clone: The clone's antigen remains unknown. The record has no base qualities; no much larger clone is one base away.

What the authors observed across the whole study: Because multi-region tumor sequencing was not performed, intratumor heterogeneity could not be ruled out. Higher T cell density in blood was associated with longer overall survival, whereas higher clonality in adjacent lung was associated with shorter survival. Uninvolved tumor-adjacent lung showed the highest T cell clonality, higher than tumor, which suggests more focused antigenic responses in the uninvolved tumor-adjacent lung. Of the top 100 tumor clones, a median of roughly 53 were detected in paired uninvolved adjacent lung; over 25 were also among that lung's top 100. Because the study design was exploratory, TCR variables were selected using unadjusted p-values without false-discovery rate correction.

At diagnosis, peripheral blood, uninvolved tumor-adjacent lung and tumor were collected and stored as a combination of fresh-frozen and FFPE material. Blood samples were analyzed as peripheral blood mononuclear cells for TCR repertoire profiling. Deletion took 5 bases off V and 0 bases off J, with a span of 8 bases between the germline ends. CDR1 and CDR2 (SGHTA, FQGNSA) derive from the germline V gene. From its cysteine to its phenylalanine, the CDR3 spans 14 amino acids. The DNA shown is the 42-base CDR3, in frame from base 1. TCR beta CDR3 regions were sequenced from DNA using the immunoSEQ Assay. Per the source publication's procedure: T cell density was computed as TCR beta template counts normalized to usable DNA estimated by amplifying housekeeping genes. Richness was estimated with the preseqR package, extrapolating to 400,000 templates for PBMC samples and 120,000 templates for tissue samples. Clonality was calculated as one minus Pielou's evenness. Differential abundance testing on productive amino-acid clonotypes, with a minimum total count of 5 and an alpha of 0.1, was used to identify tissue-enriched TCRs. The Jaccard Index and the Morisita Overlap Index were used to measure how much the repertoires overlapped between compartments. GLIPH clustered TCR beta CDR3s with public tetramer-defined viral CDR3s; viral motifs required at least three viral sequences plus V-gene enrichment. TCRdb took over this immuneACCESS table, retaining in-frame rearrangements with V and J assigned. Such tables are incomplete; in checked studies, under half of the missing clones stem from an unresolved V gene, and the remainder is unexplained. D and trimming come from the DNA, and the V and J calls and clone size come from that table. The sample yields about 21,000 clones; 80% to 90% were counted once. About 7% of the sample belongs to the ten largest clones.

This TCR was recovered from a male donor at least 60 years old with stage I squamous cell lung carcinoma. This specimen consisted of peripheral blood, obtained before any cancer treatment. Recombination linked TRBV7-2 to TRBJ1-3; the D gene is possibly TRBD1, with 5 bases matching. The base sequence is TGTGCCAGCAGCGTAGGGGACTCTGGAAACACCATATATTTT. This yields the protein CASSVGDSGNTIYF. Reference TRBV7-2 and TRBJ1-3 proteins supply the regions before and after the CDR3; the full variable domain is: GAGVSQSPSNKVTEKGKDVELRCDPISGHTALYWYRQSLGQGLEFLIYFQGNSAPDKSGLPSDRFSAERTGGSVSTLTIQRTQQEDSAVYLCASSVGDSGNTIYFGEGSWLTVV.